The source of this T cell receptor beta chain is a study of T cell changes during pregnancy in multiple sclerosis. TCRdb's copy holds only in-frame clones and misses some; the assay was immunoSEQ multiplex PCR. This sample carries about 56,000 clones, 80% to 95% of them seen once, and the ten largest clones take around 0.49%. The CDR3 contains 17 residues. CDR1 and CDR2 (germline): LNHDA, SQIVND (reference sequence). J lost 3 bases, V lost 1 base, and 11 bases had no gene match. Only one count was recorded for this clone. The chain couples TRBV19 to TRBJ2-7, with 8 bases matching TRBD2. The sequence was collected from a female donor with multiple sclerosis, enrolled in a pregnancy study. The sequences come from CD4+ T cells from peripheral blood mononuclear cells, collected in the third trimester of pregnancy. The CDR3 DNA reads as TGTGCCAGTAGTATAGGATCTCCGGGAGGGATCCTCTACGAGCAGTACTTC. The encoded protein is CASSIGSPGGILYEQYF.